Listed here is a single TCR beta chain. The V gene end was trimmed by 1 base and the J gene end by 4 bases; junction bases not matched to a gene: 3. The CDR3 runs 15 residues. CDR1 and CDR2 from the germline V gene are SGHNT and YENEEA. This sample was taken from a study of blood T cell repertoires in COVID-19. The data were produced by immunoSEQ multiplex PCR, yet TCRdb's version contains in-frame clones alone and is incomplete. This sample yields around 70,000 clones, of which more than 70% are seen a single time; around 4% belongs to the top ten. The receptor comes from a man aged 50 to 60 with acute or convalescent COVID-19. Sequenced material: peripheral blood. V is TRBV11-3 and J is TRBJ2-5, with 10 positions matching TRBD2. CDR3 protein: CASSLGLAGAETQYF. For the CDR3, the DNA is TGTGCCAGCAGCTTAGGTCTAGCGGGGGCAGAGACCCAGTACTTC.